Sequencing of this TCR beta chain was carried out in a study of early T cells in non-severe SARS-CoV-2 infection. Study background: The study sequenced bulk RNA from unsorted whole blood, with chains unpaired.

Whole-study findings and limits: Anti-spike CD8 responses were favored in VDJdb matching, and private and CD4 specificities were missed.

A note on this clonotype: The antigen is unknown.

Unique molecular identifiers were attached to individual cDNA molecules. Via MiXCR, TCRdb re-called the 5' RACE reads, giving one row per CDR3 protein. The profile shows about 98,000 distinct CDR3 sequences, 13% to 15% of them singletons. The CDR3 length is 12 residues. Trimming took off 4 bases at V and 4 bases at J, with 10 bases between the two ends. Per germline, CDR1 SQVTM and CDR2 ANQGSEA. The sample comprised whole blood. The chain uses TRBV29-1 and TRBJ1-2; D is unresolved. The clonotype originates from an adult who was a healthcare worker with PCR-confirmed SARS-CoV-2 infection or an uninfected control (not recorded which). For the CDR3, the DNA is TGCAGCGTTGCGATCGTGGGCTATGGCTACACCTTC. It specifies CSVAIVGYGYTF.